This T cell receptor (beta chain) was documented in a study of blood T cell repertoires in COVID-19. Study at large: In each case, the material was cDNA or gDNA derived from T cells, B-cell-depleted T cells, or PBMCs.

In germline, CDR1 is SGHRS, CDR2 YFSETQ. This CDR3 is built from 15 residues. The ends were cut back, 0 bases at V and 8 bases at J, with 15 bases in the middle. The table came from immunoSEQ multiplex PCR; TCRdb's copy has only in-frame clones and leaves some out. This table has roughly 130,000 clones, around 85% appearing once. This receptor was obtained from a woman in her 50s with acute or convalescent COVID-19. The sequencing input was peripheral blood. The chain is built from TRBV5-1 and TRBJ2-1; possible D gene TRBD2, 6 bases. The CDR3 loop reads CASSLAGDSVDEQFF. For the CDR3, the DNA is TGCGCCAGCAGCTTGGCCGGGGACTCCGTCGATGAGCAGTTCTTC.